This T cell receptor beta chain was found in a study of cytomegalovirus exposure and HLA in healthy donors. General observations from the study: In most subjects, TCR beta sequences reportedly gave accurate predictions of HLA-A and HLA-B alleles.

A multiplex PCR was run with 60 Vbeta primers and 13 Jbeta primers. The table came from immunoSEQ multiplex PCR; TCRdb's copy has only in-frame clones and leaves some out. The data contain more than 95,000 clones, 60% to 70% of them singletons. CDR1 SGHRS and CDR2 YFSETQ come from the germline V gene. The V segment lost 2 bases and the J segment 7 bases; nucleotides outside the gene matches: 3. The CDR3 totals 13 residues. Turning to this clone: Its specificity is not known.

The sequencing sample was made of PBMCs. This chain links TRBV5-1 with TRBJ2-1; 7 bases match TRBD2. This clonotype was sampled from a woman aged 45 to 65 in good health and CMV-seronegative. The CDR3 nucleotides are TGCGCCAGCAGCTTAAGCGGGATAAATGAGCAGTTCTTC. Translation gives CASSLSGINEQFF.